Listed below are T cell receptor beta chains from one sample, sequenced in a study of T cell responses to AZD1222 COVID-19 vaccine. Here immunoSEQ multiplex PCR was the method, and the copy in TCRdb shows in-frame clones only, minus some. The sample lists 120,000 or so clones, approximately 89% seen once, with around 5.8% in the top ten. The sequencing used peripheral blood, collected on day 0 of AZD1222 vaccination. These receptor sequences come from an adult in good health. Both conserved end residues are part of each CDR3.

V gene: TRBV7-9; J gene: TRBJ1-2; CDR3 protein: CASSDDPLYGYTF
V gene: TRBV19; J gene: TRBJ2-7; CDR3 protein: CASSSHRSGTYEQYF
V gene: TRBV5-1; J gene: TRBJ2-2; CDR3 protein: CASSRPRTGTGLTGELFF
V gene: TRBV30; J gene: TRBJ1-5; CDR3 protein: CAWSVGGSRGGIQPQHF
V gene: TRBV15; J gene: TRBJ2-7; CDR3 protein: CATSLDSEPYEQYF
V gene: TRBV30; J gene: TRBJ2-3; CDR3 protein: CAWSVQGITDTQYF
V gene: TRBV6-5; J gene: TRBJ1-4; CDR3 protein: CASTRDTNEKLFF
V gene: TRBV18; J gene: TRBJ2-1; CDR3 protein: CASSPLGGSYNEQFF
V gene: TRBV29-1; J gene: TRBJ2-7; CDR3 protein: CSVGRSGDEQYF
V gene: TRBV29-1; J gene: TRBJ1-2; CDR3 protein: CSVEDWSGGNYGYTF
V gene: TRBV10-1; J gene: TRBJ1-5; CDR3 protein: CASTANSGPNQPQHF
V gene: TRBV19; J gene: TRBJ2-2; CDR3 protein: CASSVTGGVTGELFF
V gene: TRBV9; J gene: TRBJ2-1; CDR3 protein: CASSVVTGDNEQFF
V gene: TRBV5-5; J gene: TRBJ2-7; CDR3 protein: CASSGNEQYF
V gene: TRBV7-9; J gene: TRBJ1-3; CDR3 protein: CASSPSGGGLRNTIYF
V gene: TRBV12-2; J gene: TRBJ2-7; CDR3 protein: CASRPGGLAGGAHYEQYF